This record looks at one T cell receptor beta chain sequence and its context. The V and J ends lost 4 bases and 1 base respectively, with 12 bases between them. This CDR3 is 14 amino acids long. CDR1 is SGHRS, CDR2 YFSETQ, per germline. The data were obtained in a study of T cell changes during pregnancy in multiple sclerosis. Clones were read by immunoSEQ multiplex PCR, and TCRdb kept only the in-frame ones, dropping some. The sample lists tens of thousands of clones, about 90% occurring once. The sequence was collected from a female donor in good health, enrolled as a control in a pregnancy study. The chain employs TRBV5-1 and TRBJ2-7; D not resolved. This specimen was CD8+ T cells from peripheral blood mononuclear cells, taken in the second trimester of pregnancy. CDR3 DNA: TGCGCCAGCAGCGGCGGAGAGTTGTCCTACGAGCAGTACTTC. It codes for CASSGGELSYEQYF.